The present TCR beta chain was sequenced within a study of memory CD4+ T cells and cytomegalovirus serostatus (dated by TCRdb to the late 2010s). As for the study more broadly: The cohort comprised 33 healthy Belgian adults, 9 CMV seropositive and roughly 25 CMV seronegative. CD4+ memory TCRbeta repertoires of a Belgian cohort with known cytomegalovirus serostatus were sequenced in order to replicate a published TCR-based CMV serostatus classifier.

A FACSAria II was used to sort memory CD4+ T cells, defined as single viable CD3+CD4+CD8-CD45RO+ cells. CMV serostatus was determined using a Roche Elecsys assay that detects serum IgG against CMV pp150, pp28, p38 and p52. Following thawing, total CD4+ T cells were enriched through positive selection using CD4 magnetic microbeads. The samples came from a different study that was designed specifically to examine the CD4+ T cell memory repertoire. Peripheral blood mononuclear cells were isolated and cryopreserved following standard operating procedures; serum was stored at -80 °C. The staining used CD3-PerCP (BW264/56), CD4-APC (RPA-T4), CD45RO-PE (UCHT1) and CD8-Pacific Orange (3B5) antibodies, and Sytox blue was used to exclude non-viable cells. The investigation overall reported the following: Results were interpreted as suggesting that the CMV-associated TCR signature is largely present in the CD4+ memory repertoire. Only CD4+CD45RO+ memory cells were sequenced, unlike the original study, which covered naive and memory CD4+ and CD8+ populations. For CMV serostatus prediction, a median bootstrapped AUC of 0.95 was reached with the original framework, and a median bootstrapped AUC of around 0.9 was reached with a US-trained random forest. Among the 150 to 200 previously reported CMV-associated TCRbeta sequences, 65 to 85 showed up in the CD4+ memory repertoires, with each one found in between one and five individuals. A median bootstrapped AUC of around 0.94 with a 95% CI of 0.76-1.00 was achieved on the Belgian cohort by the original-framework classifier.

In the germline V gene, CDR1 corresponds to SGHRS and CDR2 to YFSETQ. The CDR3 contains 14 residues, cysteine and phenylalanine counted. Only the CDR3 portion is preserved as DNA: 42 bases, with reading frame beginning at the first base. Germline trimming amounts to 0 bases on V and 3 bases on J, with 3 as the count of junction bases outside the gene matches. Genomic DNA was extracted from sorted cells with the Quick-DNA Microprep Kit. TCRbeta DNA was amplified with the immunoSEQ hsTCRbeta kit following the manufacturer's protocol. TCRbeta libraries were sequenced on an Illumina MiSeq instrument. As for how the authors treated the data: Removing out-of-frame sequences left roughly 2.4 million distinct TCRbeta sequences, an average of about 70,000 per individual. Each individual was scored using the number of about 180 previously reported CMV-associated TCRbeta sequences that the individual carried and the total number of productive distinct TCRbeta sequences. A beta-binomial model was reimplemented in Python, and scikit-learn random forests with default parameters were trained on data from the US cohort. Classifier performance on the Belgian cohort was summarized as median AUC with percentile confidence intervals calculated over 10,000 bootstrap iterations. The table comes from immuneACCESS by way of TCRdb, which keeps in-frame sequences with V and J called. Part of the clones is missing from these tables; in studies checked, under half for an unresolved V gene and the rest for unknown reasons. That table is the source of V, J and clone size, and D and trimming were worked out from the DNA. The sample records some 60,000 clones, about 81% of which are singletons. In total, the top ten clones hold around 1% of the sample.

This clone was found once. No cognate antigen has been identified for it. Base qualities are not recorded, but no much larger clone differs from it by a single base. The sample taken for sequencing was memory CD4+ T cells from blood. The sequence was collected from an adult in good health and CMV-seronegative. The chain was built from TRBV5-1 and TRBJ2-7; 7 bases in the junction line up with TRBD1. The encoded CDR3 is CASSLVAGGYEQYF. The base sequence is TGCGCCAGCAGCTTGGTGGCAGGGGGCTACGAGCAGTACTTC. Where the CDR3 stops, the reference TRBV5-1 and TRBJ2-7 genes take over; the full variable domain is KAGVTQTPRYLIKTRGQQVTLSCSPISGHRSVSWYQQTPGQGLQFLFEYFSETQRNKGNFPGRFSGRQFSNSRSEMNVSTLELGDSALYLCASSLVAGGYEQYFGPGTRLTVT.